Each of the 8 T cell receptor beta chains below was sequenced from the same sample in a study of cytomegalovirus exposure and HLA in healthy donors. Primers included in the PCR were 60 Vbeta and 13 Jbeta primers. Profiled with immunoSEQ multiplex PCR; TCRdb holds only in-frame clones, not every one. The table includes about 200,000 clones, roughly 80% detected once. Sequenced material: PBMCs. The receptors here all came from a male donor in good health and CMV-seropositive.

The CDR3 spells CASSQAGYGEQYF. CDR3 nucleotides: TGTGCCAGCAGCCAAGCGGGTTACGGCGAGCAGTACTTC. This chain joins TRBV4-2 and TRBJ2-7; D remains unclear. In germline, CDR1 is LGHNA, CDR2 YNFKEQ. The CDR3 runs 13 residues. V lost 1 base to trimming and J lost 6 bases, with 10 bases between them.

V and J are TRBV6-4 and TRBJ2-5, with D perhaps matching TRBD2 (5 bases). Germline CDR1 is MRHNA and CDR2 is SNTAGT. This CDR3 spans 13 amino acids. Trimming removed 6 bases from V and 5 bases from J, with 13 bases in between. CDR3: CASSRDYAETQYF. In DNA, the CDR3 is TGTGCCAGCAGCCGCGACTATGCGGAGACCCAGTACTTC.

V is TRBV7-2 and J is TRBJ1-5, with D tentatively TRBD1 (5 bases). V dropped 5 bases and J dropped 2 bases, with 13 bases sitting between them. Germline V gene data show CDR1 as SGHTA and CDR2 as FQGNSA. This CDR3 is 15 amino acids long. CDR3 protein: CASSPQGRGNQPQHF. CDR3 nucleotide sequence: TGTGCCAGCAGCCCTCAGGGCCGGGGCAATCAGCCCCAGCATTTT.

As for this clone: Mismatch with germline at one junction end may stem from a read error. Additional DNA sequences in this sample encode the identical CDR3. The chain is built from TRBV7-3 and TRBJ1-1; TRBD1 matches 11 bases. The germline V gene encodes CDR1 SGHTA and CDR2 FQGTGA. The CDR3 length is 13 residues. The chain's CDR3 is CASSSGQGVSAFF. The CDR3, as DNA: TGCGCCAGCAGCTCGGGACAGGGGGTGAGTGCTTTCTTT.

The chain couples TRBV5-1 to TRBJ2-2, with D tentatively TRBD1 (5 bases). This CDR3 contains 12 residues. Between the trimmed V and J ends, which lost 6 bases and 7 bases, there was a span of 10 bases. Germline CDR1 reads SGHRS; CDR2 reads YFSETQ. The CDR3 here is CASIRVDGELFF. Written as DNA, the CDR3 is TGCGCCAGCATCAGGGTTGACGGGGAGCTGTTTTTT.

CDR3: CASSPGQVNTEAFF. DNA of the CDR3: TGTGCCAGCAGTCCAGGACAGGTGAACACTGAAGCTTTCTTT. The genes are TRBV6-5 and TRBJ1-1; the match to TRBD1 covers 7 bases. Germline-derived CDR1 and CDR2 are MNHEY and SVGAGI. This CDR3 has 14 amino acids. V was clipped by 5 bases and J by 0 bases; unmatched bases: 3.

V and J are TRBV6-5 and TRBJ2-7; D may be TRBD1 (6 bases). Germline CDR1 MNHEY, CDR2 SVGAGI. The CDR3 is 15 residues long. V gave up 6 bases and J gave up 2 bases, with 17 bases separating them. CDR3 sequence: CASSATGLGTYEQYF. The CDR3 coding sequence is TGTGCCAGCAGCGCAACAGGGTTAGGAACCTACGAGCAGTACTTC.

The chain combines TRBV27 with TRBJ1-1; D is undetermined. The CDR3 runs to 14 residues. CDR1 is MNHEY, CDR2 SMNVEV, per germline (reference sequence). The V end was cut by 2 bases, the J end by 4 bases, with 11 bases between. The CDR3 nucleotides are TGTGCCAGCAGTTTAAATTGGCCGGGCACTGAAGCTTTCTTT. It codes for CASSLNWPGTEAFF.